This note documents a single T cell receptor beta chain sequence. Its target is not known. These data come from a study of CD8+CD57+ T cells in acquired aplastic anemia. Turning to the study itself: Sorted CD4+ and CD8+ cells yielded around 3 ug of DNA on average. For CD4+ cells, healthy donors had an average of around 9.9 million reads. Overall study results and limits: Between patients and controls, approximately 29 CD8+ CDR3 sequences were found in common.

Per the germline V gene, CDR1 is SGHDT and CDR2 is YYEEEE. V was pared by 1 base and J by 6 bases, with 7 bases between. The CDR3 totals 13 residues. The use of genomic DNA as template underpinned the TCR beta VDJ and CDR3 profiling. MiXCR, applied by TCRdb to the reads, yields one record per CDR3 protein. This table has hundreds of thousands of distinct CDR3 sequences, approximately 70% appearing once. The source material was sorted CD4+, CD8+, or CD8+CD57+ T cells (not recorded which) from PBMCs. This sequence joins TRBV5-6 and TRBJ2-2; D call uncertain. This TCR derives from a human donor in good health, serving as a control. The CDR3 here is CASSLFPAGELFF. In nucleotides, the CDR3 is TGTGCCAGCAGCTTGTTTCCCGCCGGGGAGCTGTTTTTT.